This T cell receptor (beta chain) was recorded in a study of blood T cell repertoires in COVID-19. Study overall: Samples representing acute and convalescent COVID-19 were sourced from the United States, Italy and Spain.

This clone was detected a few times. Methods used by the authors: Estimated nucleated cell counts came from reference gene primer amplification. TCRdb keeps only in-frame clones here, not all; method: immunoSEQ multiplex PCR. V, J and clone size are taken as reported in that table, and D and trimming were inferred from the DNA itself. The sample yields about 80,000 clones, about four fifths seen once. Germline V CDR1 and CDR2: SGHDN, FVKESK. V lost 0 bases and J lost 8, with 13 bases in between. The CDR3 runs to 14 residues. This clonotype originated in a human donor in a cohort sampled during active COVID-19. The genes are TRBV14 and TRBJ1-1; possible D gene TRBD1, 5 bases. Sequenced: peripheral blood. The CDR3 region is CASSQDSRQKEAFF. The CDR3 region has the DNA TGTGCCAGCAGCCAAGATTCGAGACAGAAAGAAGCTTTCTTT.